Listed here are 5 T cell receptor beta chains from one sample, sequenced in a study of T cells in Graves' hyperthyroidism and ophthalmopathy. There were TCR beta CDR3 regions amplified from RNA transcripts. First-round RT-PCR with HTBI primers amplified the TCR CDR3 region. TCRdb reanalysed the multiplex PCR reads using MiXCR and keeps one entry per CDR3 protein. The table lists a few hundred thousand distinct CDR3 sequences, about 15% of them singletons, with about 19% in the top ten. The sequenced sample consisted of blood. Source of these receptors: a woman in her 30s with Graves' ophthalmopathy.

This clonotype was observed many times. This chain joins TRBV30 and TRBJ2-3, with D possibly being TRBD1 (5 bases). Trimming removed 3 bases at V and 5 bases at J, with 6 bases between. CDR3 length equals 11 residues. Per the germline V gene, CDR1 is GTSNPN and CDR2 is SVGIG (reference sequence). This CDR3 reads CAWRTVDTQYF. CDR3 coding DNA: TGTGCCTGGAGGACAGTAGATACGCAGTATTTT.

Many counts were recorded for this clonotype. The CDR3 here is CASSPLDSFNQPQHF. The CDR3, as DNA: TGTGCCAGCTCACCATTGGACAGCTTCAATCAGCCCCAGCATTTT. This chain uses TRBV18 with TRBJ1-5; TRBD1 might be the D (6 bases). CDR3 size: 15 residues. V lost 2 bases, J lost 3 bases, and 11 bases lay in between. Germline V gives CDR1 KGHSH, CDR2 LQKENI.

This clonotype was counted ten times or more. The chain couples TRBV7-9 to TRBJ1-2, with TRBD1 matching over 9 bases. This CDR3 is 15 amino acids long. Germline V CDR1 and CDR2: SEHNR, FQNEAQ (reference sequence). V lost 6 bases to trimming and J lost 2 bases; unmatched junction nucleotides: 7. CDR3: CASSQTGGANYGYTF. The CDR3 nucleotides are TGTGCCAGCAGTCAAACAGGGGGCGCGAACTATGGCTACACCTTC.

The gene calls are TRBV29-1 and TRBJ1-2; tentative D call: TRBD1 (5 bases). This CDR3 is built from 13 residues. Trimming stripped 4 bases from V and 10 bases from J, with 19 bases between. Per germline, CDR1 SQVTM and CDR2 ANQGSEA. The CDR3 sequence: CSVVEGRESAYTF. CDR3 DNA sequence: TGCAGCGTTGTCGAGGGGCGAGAGAGTGCCTACACCTTC.

This clonotype was counted ten times or more. The chain employs TRBV20-1 and TRBJ2-3, with 15 nucleotides matching TRBD2. Per the germline V gene, CDR1 is DFQATT and CDR2 is SNEGSKA (reference sequence). V gave up 3 bases and J gave up 7 bases; unmatched junction bases: 8. The length of the CDR3 is 16 residues. The CDR3 here is CSASGPGLAGGNTQYF. CDR3 in DNA: TGCAGTGCTAGTGGTCCGGGACTAGCGGGGGGTAATACGCAGTATTTT.